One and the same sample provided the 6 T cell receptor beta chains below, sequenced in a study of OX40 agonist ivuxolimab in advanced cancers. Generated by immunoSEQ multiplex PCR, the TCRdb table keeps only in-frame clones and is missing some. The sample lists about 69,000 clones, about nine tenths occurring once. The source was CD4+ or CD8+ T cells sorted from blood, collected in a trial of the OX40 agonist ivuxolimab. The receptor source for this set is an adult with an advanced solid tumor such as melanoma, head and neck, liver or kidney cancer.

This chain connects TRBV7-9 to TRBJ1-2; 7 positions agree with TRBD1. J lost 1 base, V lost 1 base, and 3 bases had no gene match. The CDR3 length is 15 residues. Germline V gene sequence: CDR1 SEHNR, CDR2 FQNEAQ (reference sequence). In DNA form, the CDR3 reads TGTGCCAGCAGCTTAGTGGGACAGAGTAACTATGGCTACACCTTC. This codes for CASSLVGQSNYGYTF.

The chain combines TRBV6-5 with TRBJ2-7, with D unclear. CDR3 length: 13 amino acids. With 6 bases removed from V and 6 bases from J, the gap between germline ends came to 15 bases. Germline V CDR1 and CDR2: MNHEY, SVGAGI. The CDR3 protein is CASSIEKSLEQYF. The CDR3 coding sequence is TGTGCCAGCAGCATCGAAAAGTCTCTCGAGCAGTACTTC.

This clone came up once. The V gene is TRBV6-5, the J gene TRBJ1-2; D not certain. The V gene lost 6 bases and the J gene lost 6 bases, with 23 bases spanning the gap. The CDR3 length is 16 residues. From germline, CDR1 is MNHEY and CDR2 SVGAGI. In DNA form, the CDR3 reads TGTGCCAGCAGCTACGGTGGAGGAGGAACAGCCAATGGCTACACCTTC. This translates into CASSYGGGGTANGYTF.

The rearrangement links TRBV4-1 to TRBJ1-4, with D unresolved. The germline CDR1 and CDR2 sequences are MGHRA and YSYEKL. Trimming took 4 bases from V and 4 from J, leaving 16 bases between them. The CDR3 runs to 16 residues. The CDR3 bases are TGCGCCAGCAGCCTAACAATGCACCGAGATAATGAAAAACTGTTTTTT. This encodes CASSLTMHRDNEKLFF.

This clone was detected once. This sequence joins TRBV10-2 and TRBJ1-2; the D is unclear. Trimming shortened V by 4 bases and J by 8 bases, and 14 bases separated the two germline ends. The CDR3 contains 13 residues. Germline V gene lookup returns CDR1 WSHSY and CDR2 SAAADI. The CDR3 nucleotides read TGCGCCAGCAGTGTTAGCGGTAGTGGGGGCTACACCTTC. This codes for CASSVSGSGGYTF.

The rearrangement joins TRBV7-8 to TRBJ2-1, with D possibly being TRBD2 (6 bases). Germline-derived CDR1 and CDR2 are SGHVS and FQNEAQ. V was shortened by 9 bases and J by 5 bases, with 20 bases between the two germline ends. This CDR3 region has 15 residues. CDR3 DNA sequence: TGTGCCAGTGTTCTTTCGGGACTTATACACAATGAGCAGTTCTTC. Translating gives CASVLSGLIHNEQFF.